A single T cell receptor (beta chain) is shown here with its context. These data originate in a study of blood T cell repertoires in COVID-19. Across the whole study: In each case, the material was cDNA or gDNA derived from T cells, B-cell-depleted T cells, or PBMCs.

The CDR3 sequence is 14 residues long. V shed 7 bases, J shed 0 bases, and the junction held 4 bases outside the gene matches. Germline V gives CDR1 ENHRY, CDR2 SYGVKD. Original processing methods: Reference gene primer amplification in the assay estimated nucleated cell counts. This table comes from immunoSEQ multiplex PCR, and its TCRdb copy is limited to in-frame clones, with some not included. Clone size and V and J calls were adopted from that table, with D and trimming inferred from the DNA. The sample consists of 120,000 or so clones, about four fifths of them appearing once. The sequence was obtained from a man aged 25 to 40 with COVID-19, enrolled during active disease. What was sequenced was peripheral blood. This sequence joins TRBV10-3 and TRBJ1-2, with TRBD1 matching 8 bases. The CDR3 is CAITGTGPNYGYTF. Here the CDR3 DNA reads TGTGCCATCACTGGGACAGGACCTAACTATGGCTACACCTTC.